Shown below are 13 T cell receptor beta chains from a single sample sequenced in a study of T cell responses to AZD1222 COVID-19 vaccine. The repertoire was sequenced with immunoSEQ multiplex PCR; TCRdb's copy has only in-frame clones and lacks some. Of roughly 100,000 clones listed, around nine tenths are singletons. The starting material was peripheral blood, obtained on day 0 of AZD1222 vaccination. These receptors all come from an adult in good health.

The chain uses TRBV7-8 and TRBJ2-7; 10 nucleotides match TRBD1. V lost 5 bases and J lost 9; bases outside the gene matches: 10. Germline values: CDR1 SGHVS, CDR2 FQNEAQ. The CDR3 runs 14 residues. The CDR3 is CASSPGTGDRAQYF. Here the CDR3 DNA reads TGTGCCAGCAGCCCGGGGACAGGGGACCGCGCGCAGTACTTC.

The chain has TRBV5-1 and TRBJ2-3; TRBD2 matches at 13 bases. V was pared by 0 bases and J by 6 bases, with 16 bases of the junction left unmatched. Germline V gene data show CDR1 as SGHRS and CDR2 as YFSETQ. The CDR3 has 20 amino acids. In DNA, the CDR3 is TGCGCCAGCAGCTTGGAACCGACTAGCGGGGGGATCCCCACATGGGATACGCAGTATTTT. Residues: CASSLEPTSGGIPTWDTQYF.

The chain links TRBV6-1 to TRBJ2-4, with D possibly called TRBD1 or TRBD2 (5 bases each). The CDR3 sequence is 16 residues long. Germline values: CDR1 MNHNS, CDR2 SASEGT. V was shortened by 0 bases and J by 9 bases, with 18 bases between the two germline ends. CDR3 sequence: CASSEALKIGTGIQYF. The DNA of the CDR3 is TGTGCCAGCAGTGAAGCTTTGAAAATAGGGACCGGCATTCAGTACTTC.

There are a few counts of this clone. The chain combines TRBV3-1 (or the pseudogene TRBV3-2) with TRBJ2-7; 7 bases fit TRBD1. Losses at the gene ends were 4 bases for V and 2 bases for J; bases not matched to a gene: 8. Germline V CDR1 and CDR2: LGHDT, YNNKEL (reference sequence). The CDR3 runs 15 residues. Here the CDR3 DNA reads TGTGCCAGCAGCCCGGACAGGATGTTACCCTACGAGCAGTACTTC. This sequence encodes CASSPDRMLPYEQYF.

The J gene is TRBJ1-3, the V gene TRBV18; TRBD1 matches 8 bases. J was trimmed by 3 bases and V by 1 base; bases with no gene match: 5. The CDR3 has 16 amino acids. The germline V gene encodes CDR1 KGHSH and CDR2 LQKENI. CDR3 bases: TGTGCCAGCTCACCACTCCCGACAGGGGATGGAAACACCATATATTTT. Translating it yields CASSPLPTGDGNTIYF.

The chain links TRBV5-4 to TRBJ1-2, with 8 bases identical to TRBD1. The ends lost 3 bases at V and 5 bases at J; junction bases unmatched: 9. Germline V gene lookup returns CDR1 SGHNT and CDR2 YYREEE (reference sequence). The CDR3 sequence is 15 residues long. The CDR3 DNA sequence: TGTGCCAGCAGCTACGTCAGGGGACAGGCATATGGCTACACCTTC. Translation gives CASSYVRGQAYGYTF.

This chain links TRBV2 with TRBJ1-5; possibly TRBD1 for D (5 bases). The V end lost 6 bases, the J end lost 3 bases, and 12 bases lay between the germline ends. Germline-derived CDR1 and CDR2 are SNHLY and FYNNEI. The CDR3 extends over 14 amino acids. The CDR3, as DNA: TGTGCCAGCAGCGATACAGGCATCAATCAGCCCCAGCATTTT. Translation: CASSDTGINQPQHF.

V gene TRBV28 combines with J gene TRBJ1-5; no clear D. CDR3 length: 13 residues. Trimming took off 4 bases at V and 4 bases at J, with 8 bases between the two ends. Per the germline V gene, CDR1 is MDHEN and CDR2 is SYDVKM. CDR3 in DNA: TGTGCCAGCAGTTCTAGTCTAAATCAGCCCCAGCATTTT. Amino acid sequence: CASSSSLNQPQHF.

This chain joins TRBV11-2 and TRBJ2-1; D ambiguous. Germline-derived CDR1 and CDR2 are SGHAT and FQNNGV. Trimming cost V 3 bases and J 8 bases, with 11 bases left between them. The CDR3 has 13 amino acids. The CDR3: CASSLGGADEQFF. The CDR3 nucleotides read TGTGCCAGCAGCTTGGGTGGAGCCGATGAGCAGTTCTTC.

This rearrangement joins TRBV19 to TRBJ1-3, with TRBD1 as a possible D gene (6 bases). The CDR3 is 13 residues long. V lost 7 bases and J lost 4, with 11 bases in between. Germline V CDR1 and CDR2: LNHDA, SQIVND (reference sequence). CDR3 amino acids: CASTRGLGNTIYF. In DNA, the CDR3 is TGTGCCAGTACTCGGGGGCTCGGAAACACCATATATTTT.

The chain joins TRBV24-1 to TRBJ2-2; D gene ambiguous. The V gene's germline CDR1 is KGHDR and CDR2 SFDVKD. V lost 4 bases and J lost 5, with 4 bases in between. The length of the CDR3 is 12 residues. CDR3 in DNA: TGTGCCACCAGTGAACGGACCGGGGAGCTGTTTTTT. It yields the protein CATSERTGELFF.

The chain employs TRBV19 and TRBJ1-2; TRBD1 might be the D (5 bases). Deletions cut 10 bases from V and 4 bases from J, with 10 bases between. CDR1 LNHDA and CDR2 SQIVND come from the germline V gene (reference sequence). The CDR3 covers 11 residues. The CDR3 here is CATSGGYGYTF. Here the CDR3 DNA reads TGTGCCACCTCGGGGGGCTATGGCTACACCTTC.

This sequence joins TRBV10-1 and TRBJ2-3, with 7 bases fitting TRBD2. Per the germline V gene, CDR1 is WNHNN and CDR2 is SYGVQD (reference sequence). The length of the CDR3 is 15 residues. Losses at the gene ends were 6 bases for V and 6 bases for J; bases not matched to a gene: 12. CDR3 DNA sequence: TGCGCCAGCAGCCCCGGGACTACCGTCGGGGATACGCAGTATTTT. Translation: CASSPGTTVGDTQYF.